Each of the 8 T cell receptor beta chains below was sequenced from the same sample in a study of blood T cells in healthy people across ages (dated by TCRdb to the mid-2010s). Libraries were made using 5' RACE. TCRdb records Illumina HiSeq 2500 as the sequencer. A second 7 to 11 cycle PCR used a sample-barcoded 5' primer and a J-beta primer mix. Starting from the raw public reads, TCRdb applied fastp trimming at Q25, assembled clones with MiXCR and retained in-frame beta chains. Merged by CDR3 protein, the rows form single entries marked with the most common genes and DNA. Here the sample has 1.5 million or so distinct CDR3 sequences; roughly 45% occur a single time. 7.9% of the sample belongs to the ten largest clones. Sample: blood. These receptor sequences come from a woman in her late teens or twenties in good health.

This clonotype was recorded at least ten times. The rearrangement joins TRBV27 to TRBJ2-7, with TRBD1 identical over 9 bases. This CDR3 comprises 14 residues. Germline V CDR1 and CDR2: MNHEY, SMNVEV (reference sequence). J gave up 3 bases and V 3 bases, and 3 bases lay outside the gene matches. The CDR3 reads CASSLTGGLYEQYF. CDR3 nucleotide sequence: TGTGCCAGCAGTTTGACAGGGGGTCTCTACGAGCAGTACTTC.

This CDR3 reads CSAGGTSNYGYTF. CDR3 DNA: TGCAGTGCTGGGGGGACATCTAACTATGGCTACACCTTC. The V call is TRBV20-1, the J call TRBJ1-2; D may be TRBD1 (6 bases). The CDR3 sequence is 13 residues long. V was shortened by 5 bases and J by 0 bases, with 10 bases between the two germline ends. CDR1 is DFQATT and CDR2 is SNEGSKA in the germline V gene (reference sequence).

This chain links TRBV10-3 with TRBJ2-2, with D perhaps matching TRBD2 (6 bases). Per the germline V gene, CDR1 is ENHRY and CDR2 is SYGVKD. The ends were cut back, 0 bases at V and 6 bases at J, with 11 bases in the middle. CDR3 size: 15 residues. CDR3 coding DNA: TGTGCCATCAGTGAGTCTGAACTAGCCCCCGGGGAGCTGTTTTTT. Amino acid sequence: CAISESELAPGELFF.

In its sample, this clonotype was seen a few times. The V call is TRBV27, the J call TRBJ2-1; D gene uncertain. Trimming removed 7 bases at V and 4 bases at J, with 14 bases between. The CDR3 contains 14 residues. Germline CDR1 is MNHEY and CDR2 is SMNVEV (reference sequence). Here the CDR3 DNA reads TGTGCCAGCAAGGGAACGGAGACTTACAATGAGCAGTTCTTC. It yields the protein CASKGTETYNEQFF.

V gene TRBV2 combines with J gene TRBJ1-2; possibly TRBD1 for D (6 bases). Looked up from germline, CDR1 is SNHLY and CDR2 is FYNNEI. V was trimmed by 5 bases and J by 4 bases, leaving 17 bases between them. The CDR3 has 15 amino acids. CDR3 nucleotide sequence: TGTGCCAGCAGTTCCGCCCGGGGGGCAGGCTATGGCTACACCTTC. It translates to CASSSARGAGYGYTF. Supplemented by reference TRBV2 and TRBJ1-2, the full variable domain reads EPEVTQTPSHQVTQMGQEVILRCVPISNHLYFYWYRQILGQKVEFLVSFYNNEISEKSEIFDDQFSVERPDGSNFTLKIRSTKLEDSAMYFCASSSARGAGYGYTFGSGTRLTVV.

This clonotype has just a few counts. The chain recombines TRBV7-2 with TRBJ2-5, with TRBD2 as a possible D gene (5 bases). Germline CDR1 SGHTA, CDR2 FQGNSA. This CDR3 has 16 residues. Between the trimmed V and J ends, which lost 1 base and 5 bases, there was a span of 17 bases. The CDR3 is CASSLDRLSRQETQYF. In DNA form, the CDR3 reads TGTGCCAGCAGCTTAGACCGACTATCCCGGCAGGAGACCCAGTACTTC.

In its sample, this clonotype was seen once. The chain has TRBV5-1 and TRBJ2-4, with 15 bases that match TRBD2. With 3 bases clipped from V and 6 bases from J, the junction kept 4 bases outside the gene matches. Germline values: CDR1 SGHRS, CDR2 YFSETQ. The CDR3 extends over 16 amino acids. The CDR3 here is CASSSGTSGGSNIQYF. The CDR3 DNA sequence: TGCGCCAGCAGCTCGGGGACTAGCGGGGGGTCAAACATTCAGTACTTC.

V gene TRBV6-1 combines with J gene TRBJ1-6; 8 bases are a match to TRBD1. Per germline, CDR1 MNHNS and CDR2 SASEGT. The V and J ends lost 5 bases and 11 bases, in that order; junction bases with no gene match: 5. The CDR3 runs 13 residues. CDR3 sequence (DNA): TGTGCCAGCAGTAACGGACAGGGCGCACCCCTCCACTTT. Protein: CASSNGQGAPLHF.